This TCR beta chain came from a study of early T cells in non-severe SARS-CoV-2 infection. The wider study: Unpaired chains resulted from sequencing bulk RNA of unsorted whole blood.

Points on this clonotype: Its antigen is unidentified.

V gave up 4 bases and J gave up 5 bases, with 18 bases separating them. The CDR3 has 17 residues. From germline, CDR1 is MGHDK and CDR2 SYGVNS. The study's findings and limits: Using VDJdb, the matching emphasized anti-spike CD8 responses while missing private and CD4 specificities.

Each single cDNA molecule received a unique molecular identifier. TCRdb processed the 5' RACE reads anew with MiXCR; each CDR3 protein has one entry. The sample records tens of thousands of distinct CDR3 sequences, roughly a sixth being singletons. The sequencing sample was made of whole blood. The receptor comes from an adult who was a healthcare worker with PCR-confirmed SARS-CoV-2 infection or an uninfected control (not recorded which). The chain is built from TRBV25-1 and TRBJ1-6; D not resolved. CDR3 residues: CASSGGLKYSNNSPLHF. The DNA for the CDR3 is TGTGCCAGCAGTGGAGGACTGAAGTACAGTAATAATTCACCCCTCCACTTT.